The present entry profiles one T cell receptor (beta chain) with its context. The CDR3 loop spans 11 amino acids. Between the trimmed V and J ends, which lost 3 bases and 4 bases, there was a span of 4 bases. Germline V gene lookup returns CDR1 SGHNT and CDR2 YYREEE (reference sequence). This specimen belongs to a study of long-term antiretroviral therapy in people with HIV. Running of the v3.0 immunoSEQ assay took place at survey level. Sequencing used immunoSEQ multiplex PCR; TCRdb keeps in-frame clones, though not all of them. The sample contains about 25,000 clones, under 80% of which appear only once. Inclusion required at least two post-ART and at least one pre-ART PBMC samples. Each HIV-infected participant was given treatment in the United States.

The receptor's source is a woman aged 40-49 years with HIV. The chain employs TRBV5-4 and TRBJ1-2; D gene uncertain. Sequencing was performed on unsorted PBMCs, taken 1.1 years before starting antiretroviral therapy. The CDR3 sequence: CASSSTYGYTF. DNA for the CDR3: TGTGCCAGCAGCTCGACCTATGGCTACACCTTC. The whole variable domain, filled in from reference TRBV5-4 and TRBJ1-2, reads ETGVTQSPTHLIKTRGQQVTLRCSSQSGHNTVSWYQQALGQGPQFIFQYYREEENGRGNFPPRFSGLQFPNYSSELNVNALELDDSALYLCASSSTYGYTFGSGTRLTVV.